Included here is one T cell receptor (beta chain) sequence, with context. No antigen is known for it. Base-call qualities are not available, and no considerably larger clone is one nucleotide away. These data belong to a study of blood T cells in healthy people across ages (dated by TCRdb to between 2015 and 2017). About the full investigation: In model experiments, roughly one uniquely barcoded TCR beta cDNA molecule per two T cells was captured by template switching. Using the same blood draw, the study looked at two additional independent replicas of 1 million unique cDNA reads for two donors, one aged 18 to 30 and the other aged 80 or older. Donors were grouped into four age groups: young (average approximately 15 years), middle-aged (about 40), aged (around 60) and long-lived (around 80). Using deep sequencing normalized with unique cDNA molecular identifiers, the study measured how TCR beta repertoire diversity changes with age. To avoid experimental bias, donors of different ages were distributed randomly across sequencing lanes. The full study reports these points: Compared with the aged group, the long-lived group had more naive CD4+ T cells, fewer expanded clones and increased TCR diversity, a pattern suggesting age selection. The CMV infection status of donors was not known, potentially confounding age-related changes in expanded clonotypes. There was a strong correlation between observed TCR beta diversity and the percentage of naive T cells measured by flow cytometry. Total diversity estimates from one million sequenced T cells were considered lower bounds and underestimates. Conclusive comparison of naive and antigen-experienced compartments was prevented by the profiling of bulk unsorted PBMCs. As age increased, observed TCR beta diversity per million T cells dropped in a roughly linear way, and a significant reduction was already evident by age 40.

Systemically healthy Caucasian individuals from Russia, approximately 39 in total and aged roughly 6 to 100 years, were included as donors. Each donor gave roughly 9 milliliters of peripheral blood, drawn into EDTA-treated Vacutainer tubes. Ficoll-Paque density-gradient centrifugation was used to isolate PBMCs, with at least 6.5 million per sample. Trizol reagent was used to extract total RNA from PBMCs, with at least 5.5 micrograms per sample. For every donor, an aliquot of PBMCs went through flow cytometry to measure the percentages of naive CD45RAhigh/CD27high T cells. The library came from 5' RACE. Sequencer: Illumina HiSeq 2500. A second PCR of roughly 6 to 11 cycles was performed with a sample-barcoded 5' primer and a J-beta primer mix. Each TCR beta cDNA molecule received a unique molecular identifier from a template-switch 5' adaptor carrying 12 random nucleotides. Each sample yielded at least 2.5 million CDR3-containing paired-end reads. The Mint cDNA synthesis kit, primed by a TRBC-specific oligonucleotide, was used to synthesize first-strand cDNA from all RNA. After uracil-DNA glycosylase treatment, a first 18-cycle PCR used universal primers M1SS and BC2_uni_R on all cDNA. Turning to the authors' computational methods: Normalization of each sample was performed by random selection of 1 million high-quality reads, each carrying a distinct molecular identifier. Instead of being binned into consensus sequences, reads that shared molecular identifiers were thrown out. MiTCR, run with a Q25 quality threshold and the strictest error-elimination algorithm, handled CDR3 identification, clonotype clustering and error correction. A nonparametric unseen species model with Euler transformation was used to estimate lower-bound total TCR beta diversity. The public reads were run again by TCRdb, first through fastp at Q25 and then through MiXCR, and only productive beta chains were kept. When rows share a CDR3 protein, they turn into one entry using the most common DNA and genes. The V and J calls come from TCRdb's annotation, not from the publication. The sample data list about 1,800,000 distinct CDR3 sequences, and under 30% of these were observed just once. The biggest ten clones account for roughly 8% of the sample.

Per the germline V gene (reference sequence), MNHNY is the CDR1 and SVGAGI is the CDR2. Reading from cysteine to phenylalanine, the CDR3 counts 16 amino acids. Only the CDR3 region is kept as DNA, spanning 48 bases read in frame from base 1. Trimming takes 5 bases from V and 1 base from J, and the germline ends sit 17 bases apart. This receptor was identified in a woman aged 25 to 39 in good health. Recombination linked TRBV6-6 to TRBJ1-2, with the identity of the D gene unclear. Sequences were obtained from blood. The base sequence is TGTGCCAGCAGTAACTATCAGGTGGCGGATAACTATGGCTACACCTTC. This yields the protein CASSNYQVADNYGYTF.